Here is one TCR beta chain with its context. This specimen belongs to a study of blood T cell repertoires in COVID-19. Across the study: The United States, Italy and Spain supplied acute and convalescent COVID-19 samples.

Measured with immunoSEQ multiplex PCR; TCRdb has only the in-frame clones, and not every one. The sample has about 58,000 clones; roughly 89% are singletons. CDR1 is SGHRS and CDR2 is YFSETQ in the germline V gene. CDR3 length: 15 amino acids. V lost 0 bases and J lost 7, with 11 bases in between. The sample comprised peripheral blood. This receptor was identified in a man aged 55 to 70 with active COVID-19. The V gene is TRBV5-1, the J gene TRBJ1-6; D is ambiguous. The CDR3, as DNA: TGCGCCAGCAGCTTGGGCCTGGCGGGGAATTCACCCCTCCACTTT. Residues: CASSLGLAGNSPLHF. Complete variable domain (other parts from reference TRBV5-1 and TRBJ1-6): KAGVTQTPRYLIKTRGQQVTLSCSPISGHRSVSWYQQTPGQGLQFLFEYFSETQRNKGNFPGRFSGRQFSNSRSEMNVSTLELGDSALYLCASSLGLAGNSPLHFGNGTRLTVT.